These 26 T cell receptor beta chains came from one sample sequenced in a study of shared clonotypes between healthy human individuals. Sequencing used immunoSEQ multiplex PCR; TCRdb keeps in-frame clones, though not all of them. Altogether 1.5 million to 2.5 million clones are present, about 94% being singletons, with the ten largest covering more than 0.95%. CD45RO-negative, CCR7-positively selected cells formed the naive CD8 fraction, excluding terminally differentiated effector memory CD45RA+ cells. The source material was naive CD8+ T cells sorted from blood. The receptors come from a man between 18 and 35 years old in good health.

The CDR3 here is CASSLGTLQETQYF. CDR3 nucleotides: TGTGCCAGCAGCCTCGGGACCCTACAAGAGACCCAGTACTTC. This chain connects TRBV9 to TRBJ2-5; D could derive from TRBD1 or TRBD2 (5 bases each). The germline V and J ends were trimmed by 4 bases and 2 bases, with 12 bases remaining between them. CDR3 size: 14 residues. In germline, CDR1 is SGDLS, CDR2 YYNGEE.

Details on this clone: One end of the junction does not line up with germline, which may come from a read error. CDR3 in DNA: TGTGCCAGCAGTGAATCGCCGGGACTAGTTTCCTCCGAGCAGTACTTC. Protein product: CASSESPGLVSSEQYF. The chain carries TRBV2 and TRBJ2-7, with 8 nucleotides matching TRBD2. The CDR3 contains 16 residues. Germline V gene lookup returns CDR1 SNHLY and CDR2 FYNNEI. Filled out from reference TRBV2 and TRBJ2-7, the complete variable domain reads EPEVTQTPSHQVTQMGQEVILRCVPISNHLYFYWYRQILGQKVEFLVSFYNNEISEKSEIFDDQFSVERPDGSNFTLKIRSTKLEDSAMYFCASSESPGLVSSEQYFGPGTRLTVT.

The CDR3 DNA reads as TGTGCCAGCAGTAGAGACGGGGGGGACTACAATGAGCAGTTCTTC. Translating it yields CASSRDGGDYNEQFF. The genes are TRBV6-4 and TRBJ2-1; 8 bases fit TRBD2. Germline-derived CDR1 and CDR2 are MRHNA and SNTAGT. CDR3 size: 15 residues. After removal of 5 bases from V and 3 bases from J, the junction contained 6 bases not matched to a gene.

V usage is TRBV7-2 and J usage is TRBJ2-5, with D perhaps assigned TRBD1 or TRBD2 (5 bases each). Trimming removed 2 bases at V and 2 bases at J, with 15 bases between. Per germline, CDR1 SGHTA and CDR2 FQGNSA. The CDR3 covers 16 residues. CDR3 DNA sequence: TGTGCCAGCAGCTTATCCTCGTACTGGGGGCAAGAGACCCAGTACTTC. It encodes CASSLSSYWGQETQYF.

V and J are TRBV5-1 and TRBJ1-2; D gene unclear. Germline values: CDR1 SGHRS, CDR2 YFSETQ. V shed 2 bases and J shed 4 bases, with 15 bases lying between them. CDR3 size: 15 residues. In DNA form, the CDR3 reads TGCGCCAGCAGCTTCAAGGGTGGTCAAACCTATGGCTACACCTTC. It specifies CASSFKGGQTYGYTF.

About this clone itself: Other nucleotide sequences in the sample specify the same CDR3. This chain connects TRBV6-5 to TRBJ2-7; D is undetermined. CDR1 MNHEY and CDR2 SVGAGI come from the germline V gene. The CDR3 extends over 10 amino acids. V shed 6 bases and J shed 4 bases, with 4 bases lying between them. In DNA, the CDR3 is TGTGCCAGCAGGGAATACGAGCAGTACTTC. Its translation is CASREYEQYF.

The V and J genes are TRBV5-6 and TRBJ2-5; no clear D. Trimming took 0 bases from V and 4 from J, leaving 10 bases between them. The germline V gene encodes CDR1 SGHDT and CDR2 YYEEEE. This CDR3 is 14 amino acids long. CDR3 protein: CASSLGHSSETQYF. CDR3 nucleotide sequence: TGTGCCAGCAGCTTGGGACATTCCTCAGAGACCCAGTACTTC.

V gene TRBV9 combines with J gene TRBJ2-3; 10 bases align to TRBD2. CDR1 is SGDLS, CDR2 YYNGEE, per germline. CDR3 length: 14 residues. After removal of 6 bases from V and 6 bases from J, the junction contained 7 bases not matched to a gene. CDR3 in amino acids: CASTPSGGKDTQYF. Here the CDR3 DNA reads TGTGCCAGCACCCCTAGCGGGGGAAAGGATACGCAGTATTTT.

Remarks on this clone: Other DNA sequences within the sample encode an identical CDR3. V is TRBV27 and J is TRBJ2-7; 7 bases map to TRBD1. Germline V gives CDR1 MNHEY, CDR2 SMNVEV (reference sequence). The ends lost 5 bases at V and 3 bases at J; junction bases unmatched: 4. The CDR3 is 13 residues long. CDR3 region: CASSLRQGYEQYF. The CDR3 nucleotides read TGTGCCAGCAGTCTACGACAGGGCTACGAGCAGTACTTC.

The rearrangement uses TRBV5-4 and TRBJ2-7; unclear D gene. The CDR3 has 17 amino acids. Germline CDR1 reads SGHNT; CDR2 reads YYREEE (reference sequence). Trimming took 0 bases from V and 1 from J, leaving 17 bases between them. The CDR3 region is CASSLEYAAGGSYEQYF. The CDR3 nucleotides are TGTGCCAGCAGCTTGGAATACGCGGCAGGTGGATCCTACGAGCAGTACTTC.

This clone occurred once. The chain couples TRBV29-1 to TRBJ2-7; D might be TRBD2 (5 bases). CDR3 length equals 10 residues. The germline V and J ends were trimmed by 6 bases and 5 bases, with 8 bases remaining between them. The V gene's germline CDR1 is SQVTM and CDR2 ANQGSEA. CDR3 protein: CSVRDDEQYF. The DNA of the CDR3 is TGCAGCGTCCGGGATGACGAGCAGTACTTC.

The rearrangement uses TRBV7-9 and TRBJ1-6; D is unresolved. The CDR3 has 12 residues. V lost 1 base and J lost 12, with 7 bases in between. Germline V gene data show CDR1 as SEHNR and CDR2 as FQNEAQ (reference sequence). The CDR3 bases are TGTGCCAGCAGCTTAGGGTCCCTACCCCTCCACTTT. It is translated as CASSLGSLPLHF. Complete variable domain (other parts from reference TRBV7-9 and TRBJ1-6): DTGVSQNPRHKITKRGQNVTFRCDPISEHNRLYWYRQTLGQGPEFLTYFQNEAQLEKSRLLSDRFSAERPKGSFSTLEIQRTEQGDSAMYLCASSLGSLPLHFGNGTRLTVT.

The chain employs TRBV4-1 and TRBJ2-7; 8 nucleotides align to TRBD1. CDR3 length: 15 amino acids. Germline CDR1 is MGHRA and CDR2 is YSYEKL. With V trimmed by 4 bases and J by 2 bases, 7 bases remained unmatched. The CDR3 loop reads CASSPGQGWTYEQYF. The CDR3 DNA reads TGCGCCAGCAGCCCTGGACAGGGATGGACCTACGAGCAGTACTTC.

The CDR3: CATIDVNGGITFF. The DNA of the CDR3 is TGTGCCACCATCGACGTCAATGGGGGGATAACTTTCTTT. This chain links TRBV27 with TRBJ1-1, with D tentatively TRBD1 (5 bases). With 10 bases removed from V and 12 bases from J, the gap between germline ends came to 24 bases. CDR1 is MNHEY and CDR2 is SMNVEV in the germline V gene (reference sequence). The CDR3 loop spans 13 amino acids.

V and J are TRBV7-8 and TRBJ2-7; D is possibly TRBD2 (6 bases). Trimming took off 4 bases at V and 4 bases at J, with 29 bases between the two ends. This CDR3 region has 19 residues. CDR1 and CDR2 from the germline V gene are SGHVS and FQNEAQ. The CDR3: CASSSAVGVGDFVGYEQYF. The CDR3 bases are TGTGCCAGCAGCTCTGCAGTCGGGGTCGGGGACTTCGTTGGGTACGAGCAGTACTTC.

Note on this clone: Other DNA sequences in this sample translate to the same CDR3. CDR3 sequence (DNA): TGCGCCAGCAGCGAGGGACTAGCGGGGCAAGAGACCCAGTACTTC. It codes for CASSEGLAGQETQYF. The V call is TRBV5-1, the J call TRBJ2-5; 13 bases are a match to TRBD2. V was clipped by 4 bases and J by 2 bases; unmatched bases: 2. The CDR3 contains 15 residues. Germline loops: CDR1 SGHRS, CDR2 YFSETQ.

The chain carries TRBV7-6 and TRBJ2-5, with 9 bases that match TRBD2. Germline V gene lookup returns CDR1 SGHVS and CDR2 FNYEAQ. This CDR3 is 15 amino acids long. V shed 5 bases, J shed 2 bases, and the junction held 6 bases outside the gene matches. The CDR3 DNA sequence: TGTGCCAGCAGCCCTATAGCGGGGGAACAAGAGACCCAGTACTTC. Protein sequence: CASSPIAGEQETQYF.

With regard to this clone: The same CDR3 can be traced to other DNA sequences in this sample. The chain recombines TRBV4-3 with TRBJ2-7; no firm D call. Germline loops: CDR1 LGHNA, CDR2 YSLEER. V was shortened by 0 bases and J by 3 bases, with 6 bases between the two germline ends. CDR3 length equals 13 residues. The CDR3 DNA reads TGCGCCAGCAGCCAAGAGCAGGACTACGAGCAGTACTTC. Translated: CASSQEQDYEQYF.

This rearrangement joins TRBV5-4 to TRBJ2-5; TRBD1 matches 10 bases. In germline, CDR1 is SGHNT, CDR2 YYREEE (reference sequence). J lost 1 base, V lost 4 bases, and 10 bases had no gene match. This CDR3 region has 17 residues. Written as DNA, the CDR3 is TGTGCCAGCAGCCCCGAGGGGGGACAGGGGATCCAAGAGACCCAGTACTTC. Its protein is CASSPEGGQGIQETQYF.

CDR3 DNA: TGTGCCAGCAGCGACGGGACTGCTGTCGAGCAGTACTTC. Protein: CASSDGTAVEQYF. This chain links TRBV27 with TRBJ2-7, with a tentative D call TRBD2 (6 bases). In germline, CDR1 is MNHEY, CDR2 SMNVEV (reference sequence). The CDR3 is made up of 13 amino acids. V lost 6 bases to trimming and J lost 6 bases, with 15 bases between them.

J is TRBJ2-3 and V is TRBV15; 7 bases agree with TRBD1. The CDR3 has 16 amino acids. Trimming cost V 8 bases and J 7 bases; bases outside gene matches: 18. In germline, CDR1 is LNHNV, CDR2 YYDKDF (reference sequence). CDR3 nucleotides: TGTGCCACCCACAGGTCCGGGACAGATCTAGTGAATACGCAGTATTTT. Encoded protein: CATHRSGTDLVNTQYF.

The chain combines TRBV21-1 with TRBJ2-1; the table assigns TRBD1, which was not confirmed against the DNA. TRBV21-1 constitutes a pseudogene. This CDR3 has 20 residues. CDR3 residues: CASIPPNNRFPVGRHNEQFF. The CDR3 DNA is TGTGCCAGCATCCCACCGAATAACAGGTTCCCCGTAGGTCGACACAATGAGCAGTTCTTC.

The rearrangement uses TRBV7-6 and TRBJ2-5; 15 nucleotides align to TRBD2. CDR1 is SGHVS, CDR2 FNYEAQ, per germline. With 4 bases clipped from V and 4 bases from J, the junction kept 1 base outside the gene matches. This CDR3 comprises 15 residues. The CDR3 sequence: CASSWGLAGGETQYF. CDR3 nucleotides: TGTGCCAGCAGCTGGGGACTAGCGGGAGGAGAGACCCAGTACTTC.

The chain joins TRBV9 to TRBJ2-1; D is perhaps TRBD2 (6 bases). The V end was cut by 3 bases, the J end by 4 bases, with 14 bases between. This CDR3 region has 15 residues. Germline V gene sequence: CDR1 SGDLS, CDR2 YYNGEE. This CDR3 is CASSALGTGYNEQFF. The CDR3 DNA follows: TGTGCCAGCAGCGCCTTAGGGACTGGGTACAATGAGCAGTTCTTC.

The V gene is TRBV27, the J gene TRBJ1-2; 7 nucleotides line up with TRBD1. Germline V gene lookup returns CDR1 MNHEY and CDR2 SMNVEV (reference sequence). J gave up 7 bases and V 6 bases, and 8 bases lay outside the gene matches. This CDR3 is 13 amino acids long. CDR3 DNA: TGTGCCAGCAGCAGGGACAGCGTGGGTGGCTACACCTTC. It encodes CASSRDSVGGYTF.

As for this clone: This sample also contains other DNA sequences that code for the same CDR3. The chain combines TRBV5-1 with TRBJ2-1, with D perhaps matching TRBD2 (6 bases). The CDR3 is 15 amino acids. Germline values: CDR1 SGHRS, CDR2 YFSETQ. Trimming left V 0 bases short and J 4 bases short, with 11 bases between. The CDR3 reads CASSLGGGPYNEQFF. The CDR3 region has the DNA TGCGCCAGCAGCTTGGGGGGAGGCCCTTACAATGAGCAGTTCTTC.